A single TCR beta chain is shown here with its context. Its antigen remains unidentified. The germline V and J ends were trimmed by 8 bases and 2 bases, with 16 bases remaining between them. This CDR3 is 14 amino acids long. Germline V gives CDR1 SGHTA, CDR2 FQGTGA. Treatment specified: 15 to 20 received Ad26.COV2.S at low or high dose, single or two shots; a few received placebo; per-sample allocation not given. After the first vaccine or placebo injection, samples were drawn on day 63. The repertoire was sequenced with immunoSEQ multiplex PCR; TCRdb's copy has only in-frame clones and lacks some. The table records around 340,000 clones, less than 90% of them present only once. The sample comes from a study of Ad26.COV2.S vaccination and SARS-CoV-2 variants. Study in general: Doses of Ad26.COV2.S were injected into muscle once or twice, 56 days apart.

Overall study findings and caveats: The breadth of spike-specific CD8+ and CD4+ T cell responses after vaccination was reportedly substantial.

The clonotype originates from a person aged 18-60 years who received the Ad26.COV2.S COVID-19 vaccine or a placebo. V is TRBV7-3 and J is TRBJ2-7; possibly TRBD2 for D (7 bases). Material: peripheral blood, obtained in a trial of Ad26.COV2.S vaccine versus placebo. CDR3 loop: CASGPGGAPYEQYF. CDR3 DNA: TGTGCCAGCGGACCTGGGGGGGCCCCCTACGAGCAGTACTTC.